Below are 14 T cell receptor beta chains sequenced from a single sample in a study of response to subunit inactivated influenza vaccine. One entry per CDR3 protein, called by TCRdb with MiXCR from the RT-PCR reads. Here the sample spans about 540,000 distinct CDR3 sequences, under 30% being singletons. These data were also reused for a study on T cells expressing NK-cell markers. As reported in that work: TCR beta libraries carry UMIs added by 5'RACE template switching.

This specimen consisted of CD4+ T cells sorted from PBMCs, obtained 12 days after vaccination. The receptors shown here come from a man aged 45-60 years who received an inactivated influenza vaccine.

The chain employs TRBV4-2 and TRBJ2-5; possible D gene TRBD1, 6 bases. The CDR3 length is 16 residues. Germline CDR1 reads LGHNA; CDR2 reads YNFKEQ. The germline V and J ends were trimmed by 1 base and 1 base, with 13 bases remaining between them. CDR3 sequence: CASSQVVGAVQETQYF. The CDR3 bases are TGTGCCAGCAGCCAAGTAGTGGGGGCGGTCCAAGAGACCCAGTACTTC.

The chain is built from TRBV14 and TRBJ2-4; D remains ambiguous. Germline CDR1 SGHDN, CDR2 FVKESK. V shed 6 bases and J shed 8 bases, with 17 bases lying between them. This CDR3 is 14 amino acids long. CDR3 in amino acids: CASSPGTMSDIQYF. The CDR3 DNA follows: TGTGCCAGCAGTCCCGGCACGATGAGTGACATTCAGTACTTC. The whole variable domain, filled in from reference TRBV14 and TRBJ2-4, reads EAGVTQFPSHSVIEKGQTVTLRCDPISGHDNLYWYRRVMGKEIKFLLHFVKESKQDESGMPNNRFLAERTGGTYSTLKVQPAELEDSGVYFCASSPGTMSDIQYFGAGTRLSVL.

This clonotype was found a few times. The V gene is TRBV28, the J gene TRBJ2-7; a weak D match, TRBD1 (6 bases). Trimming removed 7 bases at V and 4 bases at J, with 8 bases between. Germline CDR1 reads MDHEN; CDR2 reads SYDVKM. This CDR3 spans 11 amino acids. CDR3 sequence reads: CASMTGYEQYF. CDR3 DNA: TGTGCCAGCATGACAGGATACGAGCAGTACTTC.

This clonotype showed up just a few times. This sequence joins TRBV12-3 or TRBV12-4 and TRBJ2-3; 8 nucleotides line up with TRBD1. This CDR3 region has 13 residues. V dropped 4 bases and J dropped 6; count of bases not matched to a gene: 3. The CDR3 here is CASSYNRGDTQYF. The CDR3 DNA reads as TGTGCCAGCAGTTACAACAGGGGGGATACGCAGTATTTT.

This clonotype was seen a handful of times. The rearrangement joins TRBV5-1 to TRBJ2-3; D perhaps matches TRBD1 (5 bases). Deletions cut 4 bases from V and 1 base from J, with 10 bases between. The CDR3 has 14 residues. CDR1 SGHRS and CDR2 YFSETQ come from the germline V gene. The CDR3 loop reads CASSPGAGTDTQYF. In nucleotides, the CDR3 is TGCGCCAGCAGCCCTGGGGCAGGCACAGATACGCAGTATTTT.

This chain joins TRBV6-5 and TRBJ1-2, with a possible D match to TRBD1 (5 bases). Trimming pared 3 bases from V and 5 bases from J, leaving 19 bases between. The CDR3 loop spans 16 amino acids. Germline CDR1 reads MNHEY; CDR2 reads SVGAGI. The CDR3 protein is CASSYIKGPGTYGYTF. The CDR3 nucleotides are TGTGCCAGCAGTTATATTAAGGGACCAGGGACTTATGGCTACACCTTC.

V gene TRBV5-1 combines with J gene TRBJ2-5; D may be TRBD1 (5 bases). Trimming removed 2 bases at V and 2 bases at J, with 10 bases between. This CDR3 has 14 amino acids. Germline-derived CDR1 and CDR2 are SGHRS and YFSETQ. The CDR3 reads CASSFGRTQETQYF. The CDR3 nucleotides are TGCGCCAGCAGCTTCGGCCGGACACAAGAGACCCAGTACTTC. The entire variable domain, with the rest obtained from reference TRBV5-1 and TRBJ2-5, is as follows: KAGVTQTPRYLIKTRGQQVTLSCSPISGHRSVSWYQQTPGQGLQFLFEYFSETQRNKGNFPGRFSGRQFSNSRSEMNVSTLELGDSALYLCASSFGRTQETQYFGPGTRLLVL.

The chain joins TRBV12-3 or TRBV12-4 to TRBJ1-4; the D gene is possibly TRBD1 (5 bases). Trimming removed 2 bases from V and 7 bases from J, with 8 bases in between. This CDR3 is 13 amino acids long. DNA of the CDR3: TGTGCCAGCAGTTTACAGGGAGTTGAAAAACTGTTTTTT. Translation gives CASSLQGVEKLFF.

The chain's CDR3 is CASSLVSGTAEAFF. CDR3 bases: TGCGCCAGCAGCTTGGTATCTGGGACAGCTGAAGCTTTCTTT. This sequence joins TRBV5-1 and TRBJ1-1, with 7 bases fitting TRBD1. The V gene end was trimmed by 0 bases and the J gene end by 6 bases; junction bases not matched to a gene: 5. This CDR3 contains 14 residues. Germline CDR1 and CDR2: SGHRS and YFSETQ.

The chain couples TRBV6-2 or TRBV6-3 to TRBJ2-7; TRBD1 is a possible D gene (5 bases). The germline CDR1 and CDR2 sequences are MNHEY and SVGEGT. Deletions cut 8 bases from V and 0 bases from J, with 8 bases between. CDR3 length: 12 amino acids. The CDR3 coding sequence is TGTGCCAGCGCGGACATCTCCTACGAGCAGTACTTC. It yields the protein CASADISYEQYF.

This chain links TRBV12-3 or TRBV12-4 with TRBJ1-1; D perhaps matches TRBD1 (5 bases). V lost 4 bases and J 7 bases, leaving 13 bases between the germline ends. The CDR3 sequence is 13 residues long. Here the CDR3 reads CASSSGSGGEAFF. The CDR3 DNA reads TGTGCCAGCAGTTCTGGTAGTGGGGGTGAAGCTTTCTTT.

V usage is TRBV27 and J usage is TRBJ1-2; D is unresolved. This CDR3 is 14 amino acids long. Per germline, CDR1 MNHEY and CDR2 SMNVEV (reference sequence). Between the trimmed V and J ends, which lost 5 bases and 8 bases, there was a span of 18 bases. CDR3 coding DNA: TGTGCCAGCAGTCAAACCCGGGGAAGTGGCGGCTACACCTTC. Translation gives CASSQTRGSGGYTF.

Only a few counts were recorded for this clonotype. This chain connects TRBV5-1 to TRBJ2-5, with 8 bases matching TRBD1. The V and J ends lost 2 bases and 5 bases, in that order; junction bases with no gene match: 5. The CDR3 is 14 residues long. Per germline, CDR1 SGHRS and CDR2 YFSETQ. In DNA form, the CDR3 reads TGCGCCAGCAGCTTCCAGGGGGCATGGGAGACCCAGTACTTC. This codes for CASSFQGAWETQYF.

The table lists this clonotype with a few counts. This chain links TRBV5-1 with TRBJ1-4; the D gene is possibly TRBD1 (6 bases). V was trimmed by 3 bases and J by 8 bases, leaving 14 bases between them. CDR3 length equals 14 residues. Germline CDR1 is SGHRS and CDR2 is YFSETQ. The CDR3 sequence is CASSSRAGEEKLFF. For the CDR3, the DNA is TGCGCCAGCAGCTCGAGGGCAGGGGAAGAAAAACTGTTTTTT.